These 10 T cell receptor beta chains were all obtained from the same sample, sequenced in a study of CD8 T cells in ankylosing spondylitis. In TCRdb, the 5' RACE reads were re-called with MiXCR into one record per CDR3 protein. The sample consists of over 110,000 distinct CDR3 sequences, 8% to 9% of them appearing once. The specimen sequenced was synovial fluid, either unsorted or a sorted T cell fraction (not recorded which). Every receptor here comes from a male donor with ankylosing spondylitis.

This clonotype appeared many times. The chain uses TRBV7-2 and TRBJ2-1; possibly TRBD1 or TRBD2 for D (5 bases each). The CDR3 runs to 13 residues. CDR1 SGHTA and CDR2 FQGNSA come from the germline V gene. V dropped 3 bases and J dropped 10 bases, with 13 bases sitting between them. The CDR3: CASSFGTTREQFF. CDR3 DNA sequence: TGTGCCAGCAGCTTCGGGACCACTCGGGAGCAGTTCTTC.

This clonotype was detected many times. The rearrangement uses TRBV20-1 and TRBJ2-3, with 9 bases identical to TRBD2. The CDR3 totals 17 residues. Losses at the gene ends were 1 base for V and 3 bases for J; bases not matched to a gene: 11. Looked up from germline, CDR1 is DFQATT and CDR2 is SNEGSKA (reference sequence). For the CDR3, the DNA is TGCAGTGCTAGAGGAATTGTAGCGGGGGAGAGGACAGATACGCAGTATTTT. Its protein product is CSARGIVAGERTDTQYF.

This clonotype was observed many times. V and J are TRBV7-2 and TRBJ2-7; 7 bases are shared with TRBD2. The germline V gene has CDR1 SGHTA and CDR2 FQGNSA. This CDR3 has 15 amino acids. V shed 5 bases and J 0 bases; nucleotides not matched to a gene: 7. The CDR3 is CASSRSGVSSYEQYF. The DNA of the CDR3 is TGTGCCAGCAGCCGAAGCGGGGTGAGCTCCTACGAGCAGTACTTC.

The V and J genes are TRBV6-1 and TRBJ1-4, with D perhaps matching TRBD1 (6 bases). Trimming removed 5 bases from V and 7 bases from J, with 17 bases in between. Per germline, CDR1 MNHNS and CDR2 SASEGT. This CDR3 has 15 residues. CDR3 bases: TGTGCCAGCAGTCCGCCACAGGGTGGAAGTGAAAAACTGTTTTTT. Translated, it gives CASSPPQGGSEKLFF.

This clonotype was counted ten times or more. The V gene is TRBV7-3, the J gene TRBJ2-2, with D possibly being TRBD2 (5 bases). The CDR3 runs 11 residues. Germline V lookup: CDR1 SGHTA, CDR2 FQGTGA. Trimming took off 6 bases at V and 6 bases at J, with 5 bases between the two ends. In DNA, the CDR3 is TGTGCCAGCAGGGACTCCGGGGAGCTGTTTTTT. Its translation is CASRDSGELFF.

This clonotype was seen many times. The CDR3 reads CSAPAESPNYGYTF. The CDR3 nucleotides are TGCAGTGCTCCGGCGGAGTCCCCTAACTATGGCTACACCTTC. The chain uses TRBV20-1 and TRBJ1-2; D gene uncertain. The CDR3 totals 14 residues. Germline V gives CDR1 DFQATT, CDR2 SNEGSKA (reference sequence). The ends were cut back, 5 bases at V and 0 bases at J, with 13 bases in the middle.

This clonotype was counted at least ten times. V and J are TRBV20-1 and TRBJ2-5, with D perhaps TRBD1 (6 bases). CDR3 length: 13 amino acids. Germline V lookup: CDR1 DFQATT, CDR2 SNEGSKA (reference sequence). V gave up 6 bases and J gave up 4 bases, with 15 bases separating them. The CDR3 bases are TGCAGTGCAAGGAGTGTGGGGGCAGAGACCCAGTACTTC. Amino acids: CSARSVGAETQYF.

This clonotype was seen repeatedly, ten times or more. The chain recombines TRBV20-1 with TRBJ2-3; either TRBD1 or TRBD2 may supply D (5 bases each). V lost 5 bases, J lost 0 bases, and 9 bases lay in between. Germline assignment: CDR1 DFQATT and CDR2 SNEGSKA (reference sequence). The CDR3 is 13 amino acids. This CDR3 reads CSAGTASTDTQYF. In DNA form, the CDR3 reads TGCAGTGCTGGGACGGCTAGCACAGATACGCAGTATTTT.

In this sample, this clonotype turned up many times. The CDR3 DNA is TGCAGCGGGTGGGACCTCCCGACAAATTCACCCCTCCACTTT. Translated, it gives CSGWDLPTNSPLHF. This chain connects TRBV29-1 to TRBJ1-6; TRBD1 might be the D (5 bases). This CDR3 contains 14 residues. CDR1 is SQVTM, CDR2 ANQGSEA, per germline. V was shortened by 7 bases and J by 7 bases, with 17 bases between the two germline ends.

The table lists this clonotype with many counts. CDR3 loop: CSAMRGGYTDTQYF. The CDR3 DNA reads as TGCAGTGCTATGCGGGGCGGGTACACAGATACGCAGTATTTT. The J gene is TRBJ2-3, the V gene TRBV20-1, with D possibly TRBD2 on 6 matching bases. V was pared by 4 bases and J by 2 bases, with 13 bases between. This CDR3 spans 14 amino acids. Germline V lookup: CDR1 DFQATT, CDR2 SNEGSKA (reference sequence).